This T cell receptor (beta chain) was retrieved from a study of CD8+CD57+ T cells in acquired aplastic anemia. Broader study findings: Patients and controls shared around 30 CD8+ CDR3 sequences. Patients showed no significant difference from controls in CD8+ Simpson's diversity.

By flow cytometry, patients selected for sequencing had shown an expansion of CD8+CD57+ cells. Patient blood was sampled before any therapy had been received. The study profiled TCR beta VDJ and CDR3 using genomic DNA as template. TCRdb independently ran MiXCR on the reads; one entry per CDR3 protein. This sample has roughly 240,000 distinct CDR3 sequences, with approximately 45% found just once. This clonotype was recorded at least ten times. As yet, its antigen is unknown. CDR3 size: 17 residues. The ends were cut back, 4 bases at V and 6 bases at J, with 24 bases in the middle. The germline gives CDR1 LNHDA, CDR2 SQIVND (reference sequence).

Sequencing was done on a sample of sorted CD4+, CD8+, or CD8+CD57+ T cells (not recorded which) from PBMCs. This clonotype was obtained from a human donor with aplastic anemia. This chain joins TRBV19 and TRBJ1-2; weak D call: TRBD1 (5 bases). The CDR3 sequence is CASSTPYKGEVVDGYTF. CDR3 nucleotides: TGTGCCAGTAGTACCCCGTATAAAGGGGAAGTCGTTGATGGCTACACCTTC.